Only one count was recorded for the clone carrying this T cell receptor beta chain. These data originate in a study of blood T cell repertoires in COVID-19. Study-wide background: The analysed material was cDNA or gDNA that came from T cells, B-cell-depleted T cells, or PBMCs.

With 6 bases removed from V and 2 bases from J, the gap between germline ends came to 10 bases. The CDR3 is made up of 13 amino acids. Per the original methods: Reference gene primer amplification in the assay estimated nucleated cell counts. Clones were sequenced by immunoSEQ multiplex PCR, and TCRdb holds only the in-frame ones, with some missing. V and J calls plus clone size are reproduced from that table; the DNA served to infer D and trimming. This sample carries 150,000 to 190,000 clones, roughly 80% of them seen once, and the ten largest clones take about 0.5%. The V gene is TRBV12-3 or TRBV12-4, the J gene TRBJ1-1; possible D gene TRBD1, 6 bases. This TCR derives from a man between 60 and 75 years old with acute or convalescent COVID-19. The sequencing input was peripheral blood. This CDR3 reads CASSLGANTEAFF. Here the CDR3 DNA reads TGTGCCAGCAGCCTGGGGGCTAACACTGAAGCTTTCTTT.